The rows below give T cell receptor beta chains drawn from one sample of a study of T cells of healthy individuals. In TCRdb, the 5' RACE reads were re-called with MiXCR into one record per CDR3 protein. In the table there are some 100,000 distinct CDR3 sequences, 17% of which are singletons. These receptors were taken from a human donor in good health. Both conserved end residues are part of each CDR3. Each record gives: CDR3 protein, V gene, D gene, J gene. A D gene is named only where the DNA matches it firmly.

CASSIQATDTQYF	TRBV7-2	NA	TRBJ2-3
CSALYRGPYNEQFF	TRBV29-1	TRBD1	TRBJ2-1
CASSFSGQPQHF	TRBV28	NA	TRBJ1-5
CSASKGLAPYGGELFF	TRBV20-1	TRBD2	TRBJ2-2
CASSSGGLDGYTF	TRBV12-3/TRBV12-4	NA	TRBJ1-2
CASSLDGGIAFF	TRBV5-1	NA	TRBJ1-1
CATSDFARDRGGNEQFF	TRBV24-1	TRBD1	TRBJ2-1
CASSQTTTGTLYNEQFF	TRBV5-1	TRBD1	TRBJ2-1
CAITPSQMRDTEAFF	TRBV10-3	NA	TRBJ1-1
CASSPQGEWAFF	TRBV7-9	NA	TRBJ1-1
CASSLDRGPLNEQFF	TRBV7-2	TRBD1	TRBJ2-1
CASSQLGTGELFF	TRBV18	NA	TRBJ2-2
CSASQGLNYGYTF	TRBV20-1	NA	TRBJ1-2
CASSWWGGYTF	TRBV28	NA	TRBJ1-2
CSVEDQGTAQETQYF	TRBV29-1	TRBD1	TRBJ2-5
CAISEPGLSIYNEQFF	TRBV10-3	NA	TRBJ2-1
CASSDWVIPADTQYF	TRBV7-9	NA	TRBJ2-3
CASSGSRGTNYNEQFF	TRBV14	NA	TRBJ2-1
CASSHGNNEQFF	TRBV3-1	NA	TRBJ2-1
CASSEGQGGETQYF	TRBV6-5	TRBD1	TRBJ2-5
CASSIDRGDKNIQYF	TRBV5-1	TRBD1	TRBJ2-4
CASSLAGQYQPQHF	TRBV7-9	NA	TRBJ1-5
CASSQDYMNTEAFF	TRBV4-3	NA	TRBJ1-1
CASSRTGTDHEQYF	TRBV6-5	TRBD1	TRBJ2-7
CASSPGLAVNTDTQYF	TRBV5-1	TRBD2	TRBJ2-3
CASSAGTSNTGELFF	TRBV5-5	NA	TRBJ2-2